These T cell receptor beta chains were read from a single sample in a study of blood T cell repertoires in COVID-19. TCRdb keeps only in-frame clones here, not all; method: immunoSEQ multiplex PCR. The sample carries around 120,000 clones, 60% to 85% recorded once. Sequencing was carried out using peripheral blood. These receptors were collected from a man between 65 and 79 years old with acute or convalescent COVID-19. Each CDR3 is given with its conserved first and last residue. Fields, in order: D gene, J gene, V gene, clone size, CDR3 DNA, CDR3 protein. D genes are given only for firm matches. Rows give clone size only sometimes, using once, few, many, or a class for an expanded clone.

d_call: NA; j_call: TRBJ1-1; v_call: TRBV6-1; clone_size: NA; cdr3_nt: TGTGCCAGCAGTGAAGCCAGATACACTGAAGCTTTCTTT; cdr3_aa: CASSEARYTEAFF
d_call: NA; j_call: TRBJ1-2; v_call: TRBV5-1; clone_size: NA; cdr3_nt: TGCGCCAGCAGCCCGGGGGGCCGAGGCTACACCTTC; cdr3_aa: CASSPGGRGYTF
d_call: TRBD1; j_call: TRBJ1-4; v_call: TRBV9; clone_size: NA; cdr3_nt: TGTGCCAGCAGCGCGACAGGGAGCACTAATGAAAAACTGTTTTTT; cdr3_aa: CASSATGSTNEKLFF
d_call: NA; j_call: TRBJ1-1; v_call: TRBV11-2; clone_size: NA; cdr3_nt: TGTGCCAGCAGCGCTATCTTCCCTAGTATGAACACTGAAGCTTTCTTT; cdr3_aa: CASSAIFPSMNTEAFF
d_call: TRBD1; j_call: TRBJ2-1; v_call: TRBV27; clone_size: NA; cdr3_nt: TGTGCCAGCAGTACAACGACAGGGATAGGTGAGCAGTTCTTC; cdr3_aa: CASSTTTGIGEQFF
d_call: NA; j_call: TRBJ1-1; v_call: TRBV19; clone_size: few; cdr3_nt: TGTGCCAGTAGTAGGGGGACAACGAACACTGAAGCTTTCTTT; cdr3_aa: CASSRGTTNTEAFF
d_call: TRBD1; j_call: TRBJ2-4; v_call: TRBV11-2; clone_size: NA; cdr3_nt: TGTGCCAGCAGCGCGCAGGGGGCTCGCGGAAACATTCAGTACTTC; cdr3_aa: CASSAQGARGNIQYF
d_call: TRBD2; j_call: TRBJ2-1; v_call: TRBV4-3; clone_size: NA; cdr3_nt: TGCGCCAGCAGCCAAGTGCTAGCGGGGGAATTCTACAATGAGCAGTTCTTC; cdr3_aa: CASSQVLAGEFYNEQFF
d_call: NA; j_call: TRBJ1-6; v_call: TRBV6-2/TRBV6-3; clone_size: NA; cdr3_nt: TGTGCCAGCAGTTACCTACGCCCTTCACCCCTCCACTTT; cdr3_aa: CASSYLRPSPLHF
d_call: NA; j_call: TRBJ1-1; v_call: TRBV7-8; clone_size: NA; cdr3_nt: TGTGCCAGCAGCTTAGTCGGCAGGGTCACTGAAGCTTTCTTT; cdr3_aa: CASSLVGRVTEAFF
d_call: NA; j_call: TRBJ1-4; v_call: TRBV18; clone_size: NA; cdr3_nt: TGTGCCAGCTCACCAGACGTTCGGGGTGCTAATGAAAAACTGTTTTTT; cdr3_aa: CASSPDVRGANEKLFF
d_call: NA; j_call: TRBJ1-3; v_call: TRBV30; clone_size: NA; cdr3_nt: TGTGCCTGGAGTTCTATCCTGGGAAACACCATATATTTT; cdr3_aa: CAWSSILGNTIYF
d_call: TRBD2; j_call: TRBJ2-1; v_call: TRBV18; clone_size: NA; cdr3_nt: TGTGCCAGCTCACCCCCCGGGACTAGCGGAACTGAGCAGTTCTTC; cdr3_aa: CASSPPGTSGTEQFF
d_call: TRBD1; j_call: TRBJ1-1; v_call: TRBV27; clone_size: NA; cdr3_nt: TGTGCCAGCAGTTCCAGACAGGGGTTGGCCACTGAAGCTTTCTTT; cdr3_aa: CASSSRQGLATEAFF
d_call: TRBD1; j_call: TRBJ1-2; v_call: TRBV30; clone_size: few; cdr3_nt: TGTGCCTGGCTCAAAATGGGGACAGGAAACTACACCTTC; cdr3_aa: CAWLKMGTGNYTF
d_call: NA; j_call: TRBJ1-5; v_call: TRBV19; clone_size: NA; cdr3_nt: TGTGCCAGTAGTCCCGCGGGGCGGGGGCGGCCCCAGCATTTT; cdr3_aa: CASSPAGRGRPQHF
d_call: NA; j_call: TRBJ1-5; v_call: TRBV7-8; clone_size: NA; cdr3_nt: TGTGCCAGCAGCTACCGGGACAATTATAGCAATCAGCCCCAGCATTTT; cdr3_aa: CASSYRDNYSNQPQHF
d_call: NA; j_call: TRBJ1-1; v_call: TRBV10-3; clone_size: NA; cdr3_nt: TGTGCCATCAGTGGTTCGGGAGCTGAAGCTTTCTTT; cdr3_aa: CAISGSGAEAFF
d_call: NA; j_call: TRBJ2-6; v_call: TRBV21-1; clone_size: NA; cdr3_nt: TGTGCCAGCAGCAAAGCGAGACAGGGCTCCTCTGGGGCCAACGTCCTGACTTTC; cdr3_aa: CASSKARQGSSGANVLTF
d_call: NA; j_call: TRBJ1-2; v_call: TRBV9; clone_size: once; cdr3_nt: TGTGCCAGCAGCGTCCGGGACAATTTTAATGGCTACACCTTC; cdr3_aa: CASSVRDNFNGYTF
d_call: NA; j_call: TRBJ1-6; v_call: TRBV27; clone_size: NA; cdr3_nt: TGTGCCAGCAGTGGCTCTTACAGAATTAATTCACCCCTCCACTTT; cdr3_aa: CASSGSYRINSPLHF
d_call: TRBD2; j_call: TRBJ2-1; v_call: TRBV9; clone_size: NA; cdr3_nt: TGTGCCAGCAGCGTGGAGAGCGGGAGGACCTACAATGAGCAGTTCTTC; cdr3_aa: CASSVESGRTYNEQFF
d_call: NA; j_call: TRBJ2-3; v_call: TRBV15; clone_size: few; cdr3_nt: TGTGCCACCAGCAGTTTCGGGGATAGCACAGATACGCAGTATTTT; cdr3_aa: CATSSFGDSTDTQYF
d_call: NA; j_call: TRBJ1-1; v_call: TRBV7-2; clone_size: NA; cdr3_nt: TGTGCCAGCAGCTTAGATCGGGGAGACACTGAAGCTTTCTTT; cdr3_aa: CASSLDRGDTEAFF
d_call: NA; j_call: TRBJ2-7; v_call: TRBV7-7; clone_size: NA; cdr3_nt: TGTGCCAGCAGCCAGACAGGTAACGAGCAGTACTTC; cdr3_aa: CASSQTGNEQYF
d_call: NA; j_call: TRBJ1-2; v_call: TRBV5-1; clone_size: NA; cdr3_nt: TGCGCCAGCAGCTCGTTAGCGGCTAACTATGGCTACACCTTC; cdr3_aa: CASSSLAANYGYTF